The rows below give T cell receptor beta chains drawn from one sample of a study of blood T cell repertoires in COVID-19. Only in-frame clones appear in the TCRdb table, and some are missing; sequencing was by immunoSEQ multiplex PCR. The data show roughly 180,000 clones, about 81% seen once. Sequenced sample: peripheral blood. All receptors come from a woman of 80 years or more with COVID-19, enrolled during active disease. The CDR3 runs from the conserved cysteine through the conserved F or W. The order of the fields is clone size, D gene, V gene, J gene, CDR3 DNA, CDR3 protein. The D gene is left open where the match is weak. Only part of the rows carry a size: once, few, many, or a class if the clone is expanded.

abundance: .
d_gene: TRBD2
v_gene: TRBV29-1
j_gene: TRBJ2-1
CDR3nt: TGCAGCGTTGAAGGGGAGACTAGCGGGGGGGCAAATGAGCAGTTCTTC
CDR3aa: CSVEGETSGGANEQFF

abundance: .
d_gene: .
v_gene: TRBV18
j_gene: TRBJ2-1
CDR3nt: TGTGCCAGCTCACCCGGACAGAACAATGAGCAGTTCTTC
CDR3aa: CASSPGQNNEQFF

abundance: .
d_gene: TRBD2
v_gene: TRBV9
j_gene: TRBJ2-7
CDR3nt: TGTGCCAGCAGCGTAGGCGGGAGTACCCCCTACGAGCAGTACTTC
CDR3aa: CASSVGGSTPYEQYF

abundance: .
d_gene: TRBD2
v_gene: TRBV5-1
j_gene: TRBJ2-1
CDR3nt: TGCGCCAGCAGCTTGGATAGCGGGGCCGACAATGAGCAGTTCTTC
CDR3aa: CASSLDSGADNEQFF

abundance: .
d_gene: TRBD2
v_gene: TRBV28
j_gene: TRBJ2-3
CDR3nt: TGTGCCAGCAGTACAGGGGAGGGTGGACTAGCGGGCACAGATACGCAGTATTTT
CDR3aa: CASSTGEGGLAGTDTQYF

abundance: .
d_gene: TRBD2
v_gene: TRBV6-5
j_gene: TRBJ2-1
CDR3nt: TGTGCCAGCAGTTACTGGTCAGCGGGAGGCCTCAATGAGCAGTTCTTC
CDR3aa: CASSYWSAGGLNEQFF

abundance: once
d_gene: TRBD1
v_gene: TRBV5-4
j_gene: TRBJ2-3
CDR3nt: TGTGCCAGCGCCCAGGGACAGCGGGATACGCAGTATTTT
CDR3aa: CASAQGQRDTQYF

abundance: .
d_gene: TRBD2
v_gene: TRBV4-1
j_gene: TRBJ2-2
CDR3nt: TGCGCCAGCAGCCGGTTTCCAATTAGCGGGAGAGTCGGCGGGGAGCTGTTTTTT
CDR3aa: CASSRFPISGRVGGELFF

abundance: .
d_gene: .
v_gene: TRBV6-5
j_gene: TRBJ2-3
CDR3nt: TGTGCCAGCAGTTACGACAGCTTAGATACGCAGTATTTT
CDR3aa: CASSYDSLDTQYF

abundance: .
d_gene: .
v_gene: TRBV12-3/TRBV12-4
j_gene: TRBJ1-1
CDR3nt: TGTGCCAGCAGTCTTACAGAGAACACTGAAGCTTTCTTT
CDR3aa: CASSLTENTEAFF

abundance: .
d_gene: .
v_gene: TRBV5-4
j_gene: TRBJ1-2
CDR3nt: TGTGCCAGCAGCTTGAACAGCCGAGCTAACTATGGCTACACCTTC
CDR3aa: CASSLNSRANYGYTF

abundance: .
d_gene: .
v_gene: TRBV7-9
j_gene: TRBJ1-2
CDR3nt: TGTGCCAGCAGCTTAGCAGGGTCAGGGAATGGCTACACCTTC
CDR3aa: CASSLAGSGNGYTF

abundance: .
d_gene: TRBD2
v_gene: TRBV12-3/TRBV12-4
j_gene: TRBJ2-7
CDR3nt: TGTGCCAGCAGCCCGCCGGGACTAGCGGCGCAGTACTTC
CDR3aa: CASSPPGLAAQYF

abundance: once
d_gene: TRBD1
v_gene: TRBV18
j_gene: TRBJ1-3
CDR3nt: TGTGCCAGCTCACCTCGACAGGGTATGGTTGAGAACACCATATATTTT
CDR3aa: CASSPRQGMVENTIYF

abundance: few
d_gene: TRBD1
v_gene: TRBV7-8
j_gene: TRBJ2-7
CDR3nt: TGTGCCAGCAGCTCGAATCGGGACAGGGTATCCTACGAGCAGTACTTC
CDR3aa: CASSSNRDRVSYEQYF

abundance: .
d_gene: .
v_gene: TRBV5-1
j_gene: TRBJ1-3
CDR3nt: TGCGCCAGCAGCTTGGGGGGGCCTGGAAACACCATATATTTT
CDR3aa: CASSLGGPGNTIYF